Sequencing of this T cell receptor beta chain was carried out in a study of graft-versus-host responses after intestinal transplantation. Study-wide context: Recipients were all induced with anti-thymocyte globulin, then given tacrolimus and steroids for 2 to 3 years. Study-wide results and caveats: Early post-transplant HvG declines tracked with peak circulating GvH clone levels. Present in recipient marrow, GvH clones included some that appeared first in ileum or blood. Some patients had graft-donor T cell macrochimerism, and their allografts showed high graft-versus-host to host-versus-graft clonal ratios.

Clones were read by immunoSEQ multiplex PCR, and TCRdb kept only the in-frame ones, dropping some. The sample holds tens of thousands of clones, under 95% seen once. Points on this clone: The antigen is unknown.

CDR3 length: 15 amino acids. J was trimmed by 3 bases and V by 1 base; bases with no gene match: 2. CDR1 is MGHRA, CDR2 YSYEKL, per germline. Sequencing was performed on unstimulated CD8+ T cells sorted from spleen or lymph node cells, taken before intestinal transplant. This clonotype originated in a human donor who received an intestinal transplant. This chain uses TRBV4-1 with TRBJ2-2, with 7 nucleotides matching TRBD1. The CDR3: CASSQVQGDTGELFF. In DNA, the CDR3 is TGCGCCAGCAGCCAAGTCCAGGGGGACACCGGGGAGCTGTTTTTT.